These T cell receptor beta chains were read from a single sample in a study of spatial heterogeneity in lung cancer. From the 5' RACE reads, TCRdb called clonotypes with MiXCR, one entry per CDR3 protein. The data show some 40,000 distinct CDR3 sequences, approximately 5.5% seen once. The sequencing used PBMCs, collected at surgery. The receptors originated from a female donor with early-stage non-small cell lung cancer. Both conserved end residues are part of each CDR3. D genes are given only for firm matches. Rows may omit the clone size; those that give it use once, few, many or a size class.

j_call	d_call	clone_size	v_call	cdr3_aa	cdr3_nt
TRBJ1-1	-	many	TRBV10-3	CAISGSQGATEAFF	TGTGCCATCAGTGGCTCACAGGGAGCGACTGAAGCTTTCTTT
TRBJ2-7	-	-	TRBV20-1	CSARDRGGGKPPGEQYF	TGCAGTGCTAGAGATCGAGGCGGAGGGAAGCCCCCTGGGGAGCAGTACTTC
TRBJ1-6	-	few	TRBV28	CASSLRRQNSPLHF	TGTGCCAGCAGTTTAAGGCGACAGAATTCACCCCTCCACTTT
TRBJ2-5	-	many	TRBV9	CASSVGLTLGETQYF	TGTGCCAGCAGCGTAGGACTAACCTTAGGGGAGACCCAGTACTTC
TRBJ1-5	TRBD1	few	TRBV12-5	CASGEGTAINQPQHF	TGTGCTAGTGGGGAGGGGACAGCTATAAATCAGCCCCAGCATTTT
TRBJ2-3	TRBD2	many	TRBV28	CASSLYLEGAGGDTQYF	TGTGCCAGCAGTTTATATCTGGAGGGAGCGGGGGGAGATACGCAGTATTTT
TRBJ2-7	TRBD2	many	TRBV9	CASSPRVAGEQYF	TGTGCCAGCAGCCCCCGGGTAGCGGGGGAGCAGTACTTC
TRBJ2-5	TRBD2	many	TRBV4-1	CASSQDRPARTRETQYF	TGCGCCAGCAGCCAAGATAGGCCAGCCCGGACTAGAGAGACCCAGTACTTC
TRBJ2-1	TRBD2	many	TRBV13	CASSFAVAGNGEQFF	TGTGCCAGCAGCTTCGCGGTAGCGGGGAACGGTGAGCAGTTCTTC
TRBJ2-1	-	many	TRBV5-6	CASSLGLGLDYNEQFF	TGTGCCAGCAGCTTGGGCCTCGGACTCGACTACAATGAGCAGTTCTTC
TRBJ2-3	TRBD2	many	TRBV10-2	CASSETGSGGASADTQYF	TGCGCCAGCAGTGAGACTGGGAGCGGGGGGGCCAGCGCAGATACGCAGTATTTT
TRBJ1-5	TRBD1	many	TRBV30	CAWTSGTGQPQHF	TGTGCCTGGACTTCCGGGACAGGCCAGCCCCAGCATTTT
TRBJ2-7	TRBD1	many	TRBV7-3	CASSLTGGPQSSYEQYF	TGTGCCAGCAGCTTAACAGGGGGCCCCCAGAGCTCCTACGAGCAGTACTTC
TRBJ2-1	TRBD2	many	TRBV7-2	CASSLRGRGGQGEQFF	TGTGCCAGCAGCCTCCGCGGGCGGGGGGGCCAAGGTGAGCAGTTCTTC
TRBJ1-1	-	many	TRBV29-1	CSGGIRNAEAFF	TGCAGCGGGGGGATAAGGAACGCTGAAGCTTTCTTT
TRBJ1-1	-	few	TRBV5-5	CASSPQRQSPTEAFF	TGTGCCAGCAGCCCGCAGAGACAGTCCCCCACTGAAGCTTTCTTT
TRBJ2-3	TRBD2	few	TRBV7-8	CASSSLAGVLTDTQYF	TGTGCCAGCAGCTCCCTAGCGGGGGTTCTCACAGATACGCAGTATTTT
TRBJ2-7	-	many	TRBV7-9	CASSFIRGYEQYF	TGTGCCAGCAGCTTTATACGGGGTTACGAGCAGTACTTC
TRBJ2-6	TRBD1	many	TRBV5-1	CASSLGTGKGGANVLTF	TGCGCCAGCAGCTTGGGGACAGGGAAAGGTGGGGCCAACGTCCTGACTTTC
TRBJ1-1	TRBD1	-	TRBV30	CAWSPPGQGVTEAFF	TGTGCCTGGAGTCCTCCTGGACAGGGGGTGACTGAAGCTTTCTTT
TRBJ2-1	-	few	TRBV20-1	CSARDLLLRDTEQFF	TGCAGTGCTAGAGATCTCCTCCTCCGGGACACTGAGCAGTTCTTC
TRBJ1-5	-	-	TRBV23-1	CASSQLCRDGQPQHF	TGCGCCAGCAGTCAATTGTGCAGGGATGGTCAGCCCCAGCATTTT
TRBJ1-1	-	many	TRBV2	CASLPGETRAFF	TGTGCCAGCCTCCCAGGGGAAACCAGGGCTTTCTTT
TRBJ2-2	-	many	TRBV7-3	CASSPEAGRGELFF	TGTGCCAGCAGCCCCGAGGCGGGGCGCGGGGAGCTGTTTTTT
TRBJ2-7	-	few	TRBV6-5	CASSVDRYEQYF	TGTGCCAGCAGTGTAGACAGGTACGAGCAGTACTTC
TRBJ2-2	TRBD2	-	TRBV12-3/TRBV12-4	CASIGGGRDPTNTGELFF	TGTGCCAGCATTGGCGGGGGAAGGGACCCTACAAACACCGGGGAGCTGTTTTTT
TRBJ1-1	-	many	TRBV29-1	CSATKDGSGVFF	TGCAGCGCCACTAAGGACGGATCGGGAGTGTTCTTT
TRBJ2-3	TRBD2	few	TRBV11-3	CASSLGTTNPDTQYF	TGTGCCAGCAGCCTGGGGACTACAAATCCTGATACGCAGTATTTT
TRBJ2-3	-	-	TRBV27	CATRTDTQYF	TGTGCCACACGCACAGATACGCAGTATTTT
TRBJ1-5	TRBD1	many	TRBV7-9	CASSPTGGNQPQHF	TGTGCCAGCAGTCCTACAGGGGGAAATCAGCCCCAGCATTTT
TRBJ1-6	-	many	TRBV20-1	CSARRGTLHF	TGCAGTGCTAGGCGGGGTACCCTCCACTTT
TRBJ2-3	-	many	TRBV5-1	CASSSNSGNTQYF	TGCGCCAGCAGCAGCAACTCGGGTAATACGCAGTATTTT
TRBJ1-2	-	-	TRBV3-1	CASSQDSAGDYGYTF	TGTGCCAGCAGCCAAGATTCGGCAGGGGACTATGGCTACACCTTC
TRBJ1-1	-	few	TRBV7-3	CASSLSAGWNTEAFF	TGTGCCAGCAGCTTATCGGCAGGGTGGAACACTGAAGCTTTCTTT
TRBJ2-5	-	many	TRBV7-9	CASSFFKLARQETQYF	TGTGCCAGCAGCTTTTTCAAACTAGCTAGGCAAGAGACCCAGTACTTC
TRBJ2-7	-	many	TRBV5-1	CASSLVGGFRNEQYF	TGCGCCAGCAGCTTGGTCGGCGGGTTCCGGAACGAGCAGTACTTC
TRBJ1-2	-	many	TRBV29-1	CSVEKVPDIYYGYTF	TGCAGCGTTGAAAAGGTACCGGACATCTACTATGGCTACACCTTC
TRBJ2-1	-	-	TRBV20-1	CSARDRRLNNEQFF	TGCAGTGCTAGAGATCGGCGGCTGAACAATGAGCAGTTCTTC
TRBJ2-5	-	many	TRBV20-1	CSARHWTAQETQYF	TGCAGTGCTAGACACTGGACAGCACAAGAGACCCAGTACTTC
TRBJ1-4	-	few	TRBV5-5	CASSLDSEKLFF	TGTGCCAGCAGCTTGGACAGCGAAAAACTGTTTTTT
TRBJ1-2	TRBD1	many	TRBV20-1	CSARDPDRGKGGGYTF	TGCAGTGCTAGAGACCCCGACAGGGGTAAGGGAGGAGGCTACACCTTC
TRBJ2-2	TRBD1	many	TRBV4-1	CASSIRQGTTGELFF	TGCGCCAGCAGCATTAGACAGGGTACGACCGGGGAGCTGTTTTTT
TRBJ2-7	-	many	TRBV29-1	CSVSRNRDAEQYF	TGCAGCGTGTCCCGCAACCGGGACGCCGAGCAGTACTTC
TRBJ2-2	-	medium-sized	TRBV6-5	CASSYSRVYTGELFF	TGTGCCAGCAGTTATTCCAGGGTTTACACCGGGGAGCTGTTTTTT